What follows are 20 T cell receptor beta chains derived from one specimen sequenced in a study of cytomegalovirus exposure and HLA in healthy donors. Data came from immunoSEQ multiplex PCR; TCRdb stores just in-frame clones and leaves some out. The sample has approximately 160,000 clones, less than 95% seen once. The sequencing input was PBMCs. Receptors originate from a woman aged 18-29 years in good health and CMV-seropositive.

V usage is TRBV27 and J usage is TRBJ2-7; 9 nucleotides line up with TRBD1. The CDR3 has 15 amino acids. The germline V gene encodes CDR1 MNHEY and CDR2 SMNVEV (reference sequence). V was pared by 2 bases and J by 8 bases, with 10 bases of the junction left unmatched. CDR3 sequence: CASSLGYRDRVKQYF. CDR3 nucleotide sequence: TGTGCCAGCAGTTTAGGGTACCGGGACAGGGTGAAGCAGTACTTC.

The V gene is TRBV5-6, the J gene TRBJ2-5; the D gene is possibly TRBD1 (6 bases). TRBJ2-7 matches the DNA end more closely, so the J call is doubtful. Germline loops: CDR1 SGHDT, CDR2 YYEEEE. This CDR3 is built from 15 residues. The CDR3 DNA sequence: TGTGCCAGCAGCTTGCCGAGGCAGGGGTATTACGAGCAGTACTTC. It encodes CASSLPRQGYYEQYF.

The V gene is TRBV19, the J gene TRBJ2-5; 10 bases line up with TRBD2. The CDR3 contains 15 residues. Germline CDR1 reads LNHDA; CDR2 reads SQIVND (reference sequence). The junction had 2 bases not matched to a gene; V was cut back by 3 bases and J by 1 base. CDR3 DNA: TGTGCCAGTAGTATCTGGACTAGCGGCCAAGAGACCCAGTACTTC. It translates to CASSIWTSGQETQYF. The full variable domain, its missing parts supplied by reference TRBV19 and TRBJ2-5, is DGGITQSPKYLFRKEGQNVTLSCEQNLNHDAMYWYRQDPGQGLRLIYYSQIVNDFQKGDIAEGYSVSREKKESFPLTVTSAQKNPTAFYLCASSIWTSGQETQYFGPGTRLLVL.

The genes are TRBV11-2 and TRBJ2-3; 8 positions match TRBD2. V was clipped by 8 bases and J by 5 bases; unmatched bases: 6. Germline CDR1 is SGHAT and CDR2 is FQNNGV. This CDR3 is built from 13 residues. CDR3 nucleotide sequence: TGTGCCAGCTCCTCGGGGGGGGTAGATACGCAGTATTTT. Its translation is CASSSGGVDTQYF.

This chain links TRBV7-9 with TRBJ2-3; D gene uncertain. Germline assignment: CDR1 SEHNR and CDR2 FQNEAQ (reference sequence). Deletions cut 7 bases from V and 0 bases from J, with 8 bases between. This CDR3 region has 13 residues. CDR3 coding DNA: TGTGCCAGCACCCCCCCTAGCACAGATACGCAGTATTTT. Translating it yields CASTPPSTDTQYF. Together with reference TRBV7-9 and TRBJ2-3, the CDR3 gives the full variable domain: DTGVSQNPRHKITKRGQNVTFRCDPISEHNRLYWYRQTLGQGPEFLTYFQNEAQLEKSRLLSDRFSAERPKGSFSTLEIQRTEQGDSAMYLCASTPPSTDTQYFGPGTRLTVL.

The chain employs TRBV7-8 and TRBJ2-4; D is perhaps TRBD2 (7 bases). The CDR3 is 15 amino acids. V was trimmed by 5 bases and J by 6 bases, leaving 17 bases between them. Germline CDR1 and CDR2: SGHVS and FQNEAQ. The DNA for the CDR3 is TGTGCCAGCAGCGTCGGCGGGGGCGGTTCAAACATTCAGTACTTC. This translates into CASSVGGGGSNIQYF.

This chain links TRBV2 with TRBJ2-1; perhaps TRBD2 as D (6 bases). Trimming took 4 bases from V and 12 from J, leaving 16 bases between them. CDR3 size: 13 residues. Germline assignment: CDR1 SNHLY and CDR2 FYNNEI. CDR3 sequence (DNA): TGTGCCAGCAGTGGGTCGGGAGTGGTTCTGCAGTTCTTC. This sequence encodes CASSGSGVVLQFF.

The gene calls are TRBV19 and TRBJ2-1; D is perhaps TRBD1 (6 bases). V was cut by 6 bases and J by 10 bases, with 19 bases left in between. In germline, CDR1 is LNHDA, CDR2 SQIVND (reference sequence). This CDR3 has 14 residues. Here the CDR3 reads CASRTGAGVSEQFF. The CDR3 DNA sequence: TGTGCCAGTAGGACCGGGGCAGGGGTATCAGAGCAGTTCTTC.

With regard to this clone: The identical CDR3 is also encoded by other nucleotide sequences in the sample. The rearrangement uses TRBV29-1 and TRBJ2-7; TRBD1 matches at 8 bases. The ends lost 4 bases at V and 0 bases at J; junction bases unmatched: 5. The CDR3 contains 14 residues. Looked up from germline, CDR1 is SQVTM and CDR2 is ANQGSEA. The CDR3 spells CSVARTGSSYEQYF. In DNA form, the CDR3 reads TGCAGCGTTGCTCGGACAGGGAGCTCCTACGAGCAGTACTTC.

V is TRBV20-1 and J is TRBJ2-7, with D unclear. V was clipped by 5 bases and J by 1 base, with 6 bases between them. This CDR3 is 11 amino acids long. The germline V gene encodes CDR1 DFQATT and CDR2 SNEGSKA (reference sequence). The CDR3 sequence is CSAGLSYEQYF. CDR3 DNA sequence: TGCAGTGCTGGCCTTTCCTACGAGCAGTACTTC.

The gene calls are TRBV5-4 and TRBJ2-2; TRBD2 agrees at 12 bases. The V gene end was trimmed by 1 base and the J gene end by 6 bases; junction bases not matched to a gene: 7. The CDR3 sequence is 17 residues long. Germline loops: CDR1 SGHNT, CDR2 YYREEE (reference sequence). Here the CDR3 DNA reads TGTGCCAGCAGCTTGAGTCTAGCGGGAGGGCCGGCCGGGGAGCTGTTTTTT. Its protein is CASSLSLAGGPAGELFF. Filled out from reference TRBV5-4 and TRBJ2-2, the complete variable domain reads ETGVTQSPTHLIKTRGQQVTLRCSSQSGHNTVSWYQQALGQGPQFIFQYYREEENGRGNFPPRFSGLQFPNYSSELNVNALELDDSALYLCASSLSLAGGPAGELFFGEGSRLTVL.

The CDR3 DNA sequence: TGCAGCGTTTTGAGCCAGCGGGGCACAGATACGCAGTATTTT. Translated: CSVLSQRGTDTQYF. J is TRBJ2-3 and V is TRBV29-1; tentative D call: TRBD2 (6 bases). Trimming removed 5 bases from V and 1 base from J, with 13 bases in between. The germline CDR1 and CDR2 sequences are SQVTM and ANQGSEA. This CDR3 spans 14 amino acids.

The V call is TRBV5-1, the J call TRBJ2-3; D is uncertain. V shed 1 base and J shed 6 bases, with 12 bases lying between them. The CDR3 extends over 14 amino acids. Germline V gene data show CDR1 as SGHRS and CDR2 as YFSETQ. The CDR3 loop reads CASSLWLVWDTQYF. Written as DNA, the CDR3 is TGCGCCAGCAGCTTGTGGTTAGTATGGGATACGCAGTATTTT.

This chain connects TRBV12-1 to TRBJ2-1; the D call TRBD2 from the table was never checked on the DNA. TRBV12-1 is noted as a pseudogene. The CDR3 covers 15 residues. CDR3 amino acids: CASSLSLAPYNEQFF. The CDR3 DNA sequence: TGTGCCAGCAGCTTAAGTTTAGCGCCCTACAATGAGCAGTTCTTC.

The chain is built from TRBV30 and TRBJ1-2; tentative D call: TRBD1 (6 bases). Germline CDR1 and CDR2: GTSNPN and SVGIG (reference sequence). Trimming stripped 3 bases from V and 7 bases from J, with 12 bases between. The CDR3 runs 12 residues. CDR3 in amino acids: CAWSPRGGGYTF. For the CDR3, the DNA is TGTGCCTGGAGCCCCAGGGGTGGTGGCTACACCTTC.

The table lists this clone with a count of one. CDR3 DNA sequence: TGTGCCAGCAGCTTAGGTCGGGGGGCCTCCTACGAGCAGTACTTC. Its translation: CASSLGRGASYEQYF. This chain uses TRBV11-2 with TRBJ2-7; D might be TRBD2 (7 bases). CDR3 length: 15 residues. The germline V gene has CDR1 SGHAT and CDR2 FQNNGV. V lost 1 base, J lost 0 bases, and 10 bases lay in between.

A few counts support this clone. This chain joins TRBV28 and TRBJ2-2, with a possible D match to TRBD1 (5 bases). V shed 2 bases and J shed 5 bases, with 12 bases lying between them. Per the germline V gene, CDR1 is MDHEN and CDR2 is SYDVKM. The CDR3 contains 15 residues. CDR3 sequence reads: CASSLDPQGTGELFF. CDR3 sequence (DNA): TGTGCCAGCAGTTTAGACCCCCAGGGTACCGGGGAGCTGTTTTTT.

The rearrangement links TRBV30 to TRBJ1-4; weak D call: TRBD1 (6 bases). Germline assignment: CDR1 GTSNPN and CDR2 SVGIG (reference sequence). This CDR3 region has 13 residues. V was shortened by 3 bases and J by 5 bases, with 10 bases between the two germline ends. CDR3 residues: CAWSGQLNEKLFF. CDR3 bases: TGTGCCTGGAGCGGACAGCTAAATGAAAAACTGTTTTTT.

The chain couples TRBV27 to TRBJ1-2, with a tentative D call TRBD1 (5 bases). The length of the CDR3 is 13 residues. V was shortened by 3 bases and J by 8 bases, with 13 bases between the two germline ends. CDR1 and CDR2 (germline): MNHEY, SMNVEV (reference sequence). CDR3 protein: CASSLVGLWGYTF. CDR3 sequence (DNA): TGTGCCAGCAGTTTGGTGGGGCTGTGGGGCTACACCTTC.

The V call is TRBV7-2, the J call TRBJ1-2; tentative D call: TRBD1 (5 bases). The CDR3 length is 13 residues. V was shortened by 5 bases and J by 2 bases, with 9 bases between the two germline ends. The germline gives CDR1 SGHTA, CDR2 FQGNSA. Written as DNA, the CDR3 is TGTGCCAGCAGCGCGGGACCGAACTATGGCTACACCTTC. Translating it yields CASSAGPNYGYTF.